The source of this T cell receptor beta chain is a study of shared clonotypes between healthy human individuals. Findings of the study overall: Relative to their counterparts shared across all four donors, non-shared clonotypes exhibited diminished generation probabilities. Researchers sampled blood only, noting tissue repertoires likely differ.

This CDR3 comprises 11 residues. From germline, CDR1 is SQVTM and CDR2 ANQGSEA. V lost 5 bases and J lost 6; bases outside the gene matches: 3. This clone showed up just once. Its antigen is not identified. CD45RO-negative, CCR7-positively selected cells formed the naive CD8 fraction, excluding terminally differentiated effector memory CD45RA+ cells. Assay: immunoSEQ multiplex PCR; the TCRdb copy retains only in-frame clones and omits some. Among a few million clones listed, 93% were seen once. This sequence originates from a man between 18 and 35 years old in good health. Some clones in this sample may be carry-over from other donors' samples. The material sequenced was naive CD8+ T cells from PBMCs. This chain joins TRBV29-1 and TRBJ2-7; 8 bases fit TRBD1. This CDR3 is CSVWTGPEQYF. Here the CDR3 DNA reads TGCAGCGTTTGGACAGGGCCCGAGCAGTACTTC.